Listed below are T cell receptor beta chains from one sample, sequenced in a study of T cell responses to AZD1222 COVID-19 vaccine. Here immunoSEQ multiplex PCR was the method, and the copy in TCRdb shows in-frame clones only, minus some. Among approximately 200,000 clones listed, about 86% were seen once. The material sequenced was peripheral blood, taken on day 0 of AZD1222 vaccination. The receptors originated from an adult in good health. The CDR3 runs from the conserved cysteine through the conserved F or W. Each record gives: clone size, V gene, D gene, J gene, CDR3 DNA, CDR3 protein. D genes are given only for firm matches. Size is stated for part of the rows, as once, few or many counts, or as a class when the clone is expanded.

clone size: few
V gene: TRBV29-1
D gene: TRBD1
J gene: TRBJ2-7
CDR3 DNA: TGCAGCGTGGGACAGGGGAATATCAACGAGCAGTACTTC
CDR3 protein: CSVGQGNINEQYF

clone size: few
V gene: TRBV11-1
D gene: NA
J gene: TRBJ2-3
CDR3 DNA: TGTGCCAGCAGCTTAGGAGGTGCTAGGAGCACAGATACGCAGTATTTT
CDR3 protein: CASSLGGARSTDTQYF

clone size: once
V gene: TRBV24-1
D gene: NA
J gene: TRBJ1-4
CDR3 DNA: TGTGCCACCCAAGACACAGCCGGTGAAAAACTGTTTTTT
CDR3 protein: CATQDTAGEKLFF

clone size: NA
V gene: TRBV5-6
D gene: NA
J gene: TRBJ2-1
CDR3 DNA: TGTGCCAGCAGCTTTTTTACAGGGATAAACAATGAGCAGTTCTTC
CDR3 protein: CASSFFTGINNEQFF

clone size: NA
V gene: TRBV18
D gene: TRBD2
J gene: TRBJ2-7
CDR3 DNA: TGTGCCAGCTCGCAGCGGGGGAACGAGCAGTACTTC
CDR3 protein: CASSQRGNEQYF

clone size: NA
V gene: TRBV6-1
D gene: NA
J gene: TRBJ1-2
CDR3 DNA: TGTGCCAGCAGTGGTCGTGGCTATGGCTACACCTTC
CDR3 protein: CASSGRGYGYTF

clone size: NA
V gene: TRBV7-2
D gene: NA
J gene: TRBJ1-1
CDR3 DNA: TGTGCCAGCAGCTTCGGCGGGAGTCGTAGGAACACTGAAGCTTTCTTT
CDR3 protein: CASSFGGSRRNTEAFF

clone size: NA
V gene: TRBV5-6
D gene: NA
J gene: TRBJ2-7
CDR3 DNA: TGTGCCAGCAGCTGGAAAGTAAACGAGCAGTACTTC
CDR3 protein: CASSWKVNEQYF

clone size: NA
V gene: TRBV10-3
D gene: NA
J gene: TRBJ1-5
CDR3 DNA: TGTGCCATCAGTGAGGGGGGTGGGAATCAGCCCCAGCATTTT
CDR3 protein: CAISEGGGNQPQHF

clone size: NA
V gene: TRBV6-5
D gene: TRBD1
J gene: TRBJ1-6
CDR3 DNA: TGTGCCAGCAGGCTGTGGGACAGGGATTCACCCCTCCACTTT
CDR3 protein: CASRLWDRDSPLHF

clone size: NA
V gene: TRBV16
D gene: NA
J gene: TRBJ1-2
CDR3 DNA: TGTGCCAGCAGCCAAACCGATACCCCGTCCGGCGGAGGGTTTAACTATGGCTACACCTTC
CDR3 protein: CASSQTDTPSGGGFNYGYTF

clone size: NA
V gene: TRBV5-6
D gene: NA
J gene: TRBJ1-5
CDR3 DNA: TGTGCCAGCAGCTTGGGTGGGGTAAACCAGCCCCAGCATTTT
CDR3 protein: CASSLGGVNQPQHF

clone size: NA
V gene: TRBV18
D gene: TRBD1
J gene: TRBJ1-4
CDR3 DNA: TGTGCCAGCTCACCCCAGACAGGGCAGAATGAAAAACTGTTTTTT
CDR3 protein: CASSPQTGQNEKLFF

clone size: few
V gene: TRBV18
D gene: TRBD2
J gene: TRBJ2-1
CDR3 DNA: TGTGCCAGCTCACCCGCTAGCGGCCTCGATGAGCAGTTCTTC
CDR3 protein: CASSPASGLDEQFF

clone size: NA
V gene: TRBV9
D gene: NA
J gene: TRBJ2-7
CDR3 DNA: TGTGCCAGCAGCGCCGGGGGCGGGACAAGAGACGAGCAGTACTTC
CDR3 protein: CASSAGGGTRDEQYF

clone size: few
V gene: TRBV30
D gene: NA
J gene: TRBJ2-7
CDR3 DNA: TGTGCCTGGAGTAAGGGCTACGAGCAGTACTTC
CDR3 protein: CAWSKGYEQYF

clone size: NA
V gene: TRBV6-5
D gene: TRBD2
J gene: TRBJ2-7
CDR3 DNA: TGTGCCAGCAGTTACGGGATAGCGGGGACCCCCTACGAGCAGTACTTC
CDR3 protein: CASSYGIAGTPYEQYF

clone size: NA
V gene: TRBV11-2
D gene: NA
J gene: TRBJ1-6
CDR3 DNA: TGTGCCAGCAGCTTGGTGGGAAACTATAATTCACCCCTCCACTTT
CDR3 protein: CASSLVGNYNSPLHF

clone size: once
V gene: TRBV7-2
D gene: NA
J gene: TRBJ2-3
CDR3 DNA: TGTGCCAGCACCTACTTAGGGGACTTCACAGATACGCAGTATTTT
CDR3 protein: CASTYLGDFTDTQYF

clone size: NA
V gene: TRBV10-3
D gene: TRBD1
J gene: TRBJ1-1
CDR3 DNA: TGTGCCATCAGTGAGTCGAGGGGACAGGGGTCTGAAGCTTTCTTT
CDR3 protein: CAISESRGQGSEAFF

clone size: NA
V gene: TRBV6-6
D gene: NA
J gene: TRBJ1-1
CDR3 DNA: TGTGCCAGCTCGCGAAGCTCCACTGAAGCTTTCTTT
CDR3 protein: CASSRSSTEAFF

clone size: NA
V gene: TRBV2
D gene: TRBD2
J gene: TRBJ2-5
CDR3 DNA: TGTGCCACCCGAACGACGACTAGCGGGGCCCAAGAGACCCAGTACTTC
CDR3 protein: CATRTTTSGAQETQYF

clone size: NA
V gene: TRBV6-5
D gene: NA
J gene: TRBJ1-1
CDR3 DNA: TGTGCCAGCAGCGCGACCTTCAACACTGAAGCTTTCTTT
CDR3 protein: CASSATFNTEAFF

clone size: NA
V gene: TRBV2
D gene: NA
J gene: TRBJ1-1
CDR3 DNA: TGTGCCAGCAGTGCTCAGGGGCCTGGCACTGGGGCTTTCTTT
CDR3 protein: CASSAQGPGTGAFF

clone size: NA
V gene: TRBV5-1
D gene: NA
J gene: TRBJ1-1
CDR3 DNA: TGCGCCAGCAGCTCCCGATCGAACACTGAAGCTTTCTTT
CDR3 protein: CASSSRSNTEAFF

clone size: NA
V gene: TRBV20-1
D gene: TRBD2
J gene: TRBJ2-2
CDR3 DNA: TGCAGTGCTATAGCGGGGCGGGAGCTGTTTTTT
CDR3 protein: CSAIAGRELFF

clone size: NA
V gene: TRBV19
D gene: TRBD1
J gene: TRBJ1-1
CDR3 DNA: TGTGCCAGTAACCCCCTGACAGGGACAGAAGCTTTCTTT
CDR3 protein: CASNPLTGTEAFF

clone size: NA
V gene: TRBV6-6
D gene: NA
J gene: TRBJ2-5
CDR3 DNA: TGTGCCAGCAGTCCCCGAGAGCCAGGGCTCCAAGAGACCCAGTACTTC
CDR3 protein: CASSPREPGLQETQYF

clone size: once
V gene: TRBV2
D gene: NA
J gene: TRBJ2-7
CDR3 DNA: TGTGCCAGCAAGGAAGGGGGGGACGAGCAGTACTTC
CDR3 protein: CASKEGGDEQYF

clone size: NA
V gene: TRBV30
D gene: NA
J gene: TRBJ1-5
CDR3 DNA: TGTGCCTGGAGTGTCGGAGGGAACCCCCAACAGCCCCAGCATTTT
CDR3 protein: CAWSVGGNPQQPQHF

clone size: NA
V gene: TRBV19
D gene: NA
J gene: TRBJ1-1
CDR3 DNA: TGTGCCAGTAGTGCGGACAGAGTGAACACTGAAGCTTTCTTT
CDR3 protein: CASSADRVNTEAFF

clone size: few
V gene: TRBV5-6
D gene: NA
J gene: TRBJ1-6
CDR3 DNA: TGTGCCAGCAGCTTGGGGCCTCTACAGATCTCGGACCTCCACTTT
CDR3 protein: CASSLGPLQISDLHF

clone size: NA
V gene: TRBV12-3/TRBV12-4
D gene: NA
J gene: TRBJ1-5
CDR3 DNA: TGTGCCAGCAGTGGGGTCGGTGGTCCCCAGCATTTT
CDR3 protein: CASSGVGGPQHF

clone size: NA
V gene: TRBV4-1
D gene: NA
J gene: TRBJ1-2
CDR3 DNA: TGCGCCAGCAGCCAACCCCTAGCAGGGCACTATGGCTACACCTTC
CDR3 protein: CASSQPLAGHYGYTF

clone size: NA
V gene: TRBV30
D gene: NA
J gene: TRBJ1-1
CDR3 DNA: TGTGCCTGGAGCCTTGGCGGGAACACTGAAGCTTTCTTT
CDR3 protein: CAWSLGGNTEAFF

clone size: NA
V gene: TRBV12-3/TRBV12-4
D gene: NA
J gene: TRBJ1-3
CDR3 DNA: TGTGCCAGCAGTTTCCAGGGAAACACCATATATTTT
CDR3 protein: CASSFQGNTIYF

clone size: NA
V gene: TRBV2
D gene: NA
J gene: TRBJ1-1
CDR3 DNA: TGTGCCAGCGGCCCCGGGACACCGAACACTGAAGCTTTCTTT
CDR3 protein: CASGPGTPNTEAFF

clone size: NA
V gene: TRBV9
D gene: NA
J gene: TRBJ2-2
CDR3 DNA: TGTGCCAGCAGCGTAACCGCCCTTCCCGGACGGAACACCGGGGAGCTGTTTTTT
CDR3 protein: CASSVTALPGRNTGELFF

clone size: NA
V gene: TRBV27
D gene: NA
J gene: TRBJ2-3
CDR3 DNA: TGTGCCAGCAGTTCTACCCCCGGGGCACGAACGTCGGATACGCAGTATTTT
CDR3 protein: CASSSTPGARTSDTQYF

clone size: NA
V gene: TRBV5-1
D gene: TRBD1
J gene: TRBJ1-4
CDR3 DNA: TGCGCCAGCAGCTTCGGACAGGGAGGTAATGAAAAACTGTTTTTT
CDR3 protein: CASSFGQGGNEKLFF

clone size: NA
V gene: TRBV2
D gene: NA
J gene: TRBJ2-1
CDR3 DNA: TGTGCCAGCAGGGTCGTGGGGTCGGGGGCACACAATGAGCAGTTCTTC
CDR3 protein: CASRVVGSGAHNEQFF

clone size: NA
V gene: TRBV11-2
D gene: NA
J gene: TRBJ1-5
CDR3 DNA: TGTGCCAGCAGTTCCCTCCGGGGGAGGGCCAATCAGCCCCAGCATTTT
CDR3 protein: CASSSLRGRANQPQHF

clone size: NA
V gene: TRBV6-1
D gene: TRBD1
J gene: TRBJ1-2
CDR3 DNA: TGTGCCAGCAGCGAAGGACAGGGCCGAACTTTCTATGGCTACACCTTC
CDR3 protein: CASSEGQGRTFYGYTF

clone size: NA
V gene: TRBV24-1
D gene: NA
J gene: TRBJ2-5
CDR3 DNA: TGTGCCACCAGCCATAGACAAGAGACCCAGTACTTC
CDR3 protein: CATSHRQETQYF

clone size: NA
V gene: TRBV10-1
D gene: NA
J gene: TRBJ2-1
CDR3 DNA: TGCGCCAGCAGGGTCAATGAGCAGTTCTTC
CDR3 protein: CASRVNEQFF

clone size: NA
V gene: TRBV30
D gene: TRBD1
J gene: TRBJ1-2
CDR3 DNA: TGTGCCTGGAGGGAAAAAGACAGGGTCTATGGCTACACCTTC
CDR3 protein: CAWREKDRVYGYTF

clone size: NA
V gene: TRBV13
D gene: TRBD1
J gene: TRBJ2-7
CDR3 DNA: TGTGCCAGCAGCTTTAGGGGGCAGGGGAAGTTGAAAGAGCAGTACTTC
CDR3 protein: CASSFRGQGKLKEQYF

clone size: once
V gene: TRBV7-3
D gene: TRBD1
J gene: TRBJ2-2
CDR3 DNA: TGTGCCAGCAGCTTCGGGACAGGGGGCACCGGGGAGCTGTTTTTT
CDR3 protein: CASSFGTGGTGELFF

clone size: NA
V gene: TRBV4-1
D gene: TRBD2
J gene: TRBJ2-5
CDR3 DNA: TGCGCCAGCAGCCAAGGCACTCAGCGGGGGGGACAAGAGACCCAGTACTTC
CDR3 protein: CASSQGTQRGGQETQYF

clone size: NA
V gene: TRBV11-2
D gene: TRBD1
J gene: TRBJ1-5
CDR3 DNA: TGTGCCAGCAGCCAAGGACAGGGGGCCCAGCCCCAGCATTTT
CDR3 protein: CASSQGQGAQPQHF

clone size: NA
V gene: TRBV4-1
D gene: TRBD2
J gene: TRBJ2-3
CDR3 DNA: TGCGCCAGCAGCCAAGTAGCGGGGACCACAGATACGCAGTATTTT
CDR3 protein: CASSQVAGTTDTQYF

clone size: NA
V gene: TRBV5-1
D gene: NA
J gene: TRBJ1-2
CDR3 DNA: TGCGCCAGCAGCTTGGTAGGCGGGGGTAACGGCTACACCTTC
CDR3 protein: CASSLVGGGNGYTF

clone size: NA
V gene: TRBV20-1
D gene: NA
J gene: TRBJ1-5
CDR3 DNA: TGCAGTGCTAGTCACACGGGGGCCCGGAGCAATCAGCCCCAGCATTTT
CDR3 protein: CSASHTGARSNQPQHF

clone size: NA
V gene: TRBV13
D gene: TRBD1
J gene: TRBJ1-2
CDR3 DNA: TGTGCCAGCAGCTCGCGGGACAGGGGTTGGGTGTCCGCTAGTACCTTC
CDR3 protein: CASSSRDRGWVSASTF

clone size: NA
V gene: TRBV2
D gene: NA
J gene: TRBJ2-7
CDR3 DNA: TGTGCCGGGGGGTTAGAAAGCTACGAGCAGTACTTC
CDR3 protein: CAGGLESYEQYF

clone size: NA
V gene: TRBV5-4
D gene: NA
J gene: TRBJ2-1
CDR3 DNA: TGTGCCAGCAGCTCGAATAGCCGGAATGAGCAGTTCTTC
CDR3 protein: CASSSNSRNEQFF

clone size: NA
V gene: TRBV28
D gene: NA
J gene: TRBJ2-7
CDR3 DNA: TGTGCCAGCAGTTGGAACACCTACGAGCAGTACTTC
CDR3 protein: CASSWNTYEQYF

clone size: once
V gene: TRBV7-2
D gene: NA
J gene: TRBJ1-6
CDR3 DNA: TGTGCCAGCAGCTTAGTATCAGCCAGGCTTGGTTCACCCCTCCACTTT
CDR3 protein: CASSLVSARLGSPLHF